These 2 T cell receptor beta chains came from one sample sequenced in a study of spatial heterogeneity in lung cancer. Stated time point: sample taken at primary tumor resection. The sequenced material consisted of unsorted whole RNA from tumor, nontumor lung or frozen PBMC. MiXCR, applied by TCRdb to the 5' RACE reads, yields one record per CDR3 protein. The sample comprises around 10,000 distinct CDR3 sequences, 3.5% to 4% of which are singletons, and 6% to 9.5% rests with the top ten. Sequenced here: normal lung tissue next to the tumor, sampled at surgery. Every receptor here comes from a male donor with early-stage non-small cell lung cancer.

In its sample, this clonotype ranks as medium-sized (0.01 to 0.1%). Within a library made for alpha chains, this beta chain is off target, and its count is uninformative. The V gene is TRBV7-2, the J gene TRBJ1-5; D is unresolved. V dropped 1 base and J dropped 6 bases, with 10 bases sitting between them. This CDR3 has 14 amino acids. CDR1 and CDR2 from the germline V gene are SGHTA and FQGNSA. The CDR3 here is CASSLGTRGQPQHF. CDR3 nucleotide sequence: TGTGCCAGCAGCTTAGGGACCCGAGGTCAGCCCCAGCATTTT.

This clonotype was recorded a few times. This beta chain represents an off-target read in a library built for alpha chains; its size is of limited meaning. J is TRBJ2-7 and V is TRBV30, with D perhaps TRBD2 (5 bases). Germline-derived CDR1 and CDR2 are GTSNPN and SVGIG (reference sequence). This CDR3 has 15 residues. Trimming stripped 3 bases from V and 3 bases from J, with 18 bases between. The CDR3 protein is CAWRRPGPGNYEQYF. The CDR3 coding sequence is TGTGCCTGGAGACGGCCGGGCCCCGGGAACTACGAGCAGTACTTC.